The next 31 T cell receptor beta chains were all read from a single sample in a study of identical twins. TCRdb ran MiXCR on the 5' RACE reads and lists one entry per CDR3 protein. The sample holds approximately 600,000 distinct CDR3 sequences, roughly 7.2% seen once. These data are also associated with another study on yellow fever vaccine responses in identical twins.

Sequencing was done on a sample of PBMCs. The origin of the receptors is a woman under 30 in good health.

The rearrangement links TRBV12-3 or TRBV12-4 to TRBJ2-1, with 8 bases lining up with TRBD2. The ends lost 6 bases at V and 13 bases at J; junction bases unmatched: 8. This CDR3 spans 12 amino acids. CDR3 nucleotides: TGTGCCAGCAGAAGGAGCGGGAGAGGTCAGTTCTTC. This encodes CASRRSGRGQFF.

This clonotype was seen only a few times. This chain connects TRBV19 to TRBJ2-1; D is ambiguous. V shed 3 bases and J shed 7 bases, with 7 bases lying between them. This CDR3 is 12 amino acids long. CDR1 and CDR2 from the germline V gene are LNHDA and SQIVND (reference sequence). DNA for the CDR3: TGTGCCAGTAGTATCGAAAGGAATGAGCAGTTCTTC. This translates into CASSIERNEQFF.

The gene calls are TRBV7-2 and TRBJ2-5; D is ambiguous. CDR3 size: 13 residues. Trimming took 5 bases from V and 7 from J, leaving 14 bases between them. The germline V gene encodes CDR1 SGHTA and CDR2 FQGNSA. CDR3 in amino acids: CASSLIFSGTQYF. CDR3 in DNA: TGTGCCAGCAGCCTAATCTTCTCCGGGACCCAGTACTTC.

The sample holds a few counts of this clonotype. CDR3 loop: CSARSPGSYEQYF. DNA of the CDR3: TGCAGTGCTAGGTCCCCGGGCTCCTACGAGCAGTACTTC. V gene TRBV20-1 combines with J gene TRBJ2-7; D is unresolved. Trimming took off 3 bases at V and 0 bases at J, with 9 bases between the two ends. The CDR3 runs to 13 residues. Per germline, CDR1 DFQATT and CDR2 SNEGSKA (reference sequence).

The chain recombines TRBV5-1 with TRBJ2-3, with TRBD2 matching 12 bases. Losses at the gene ends were 2 bases for V and 6 bases for J; bases not matched to a gene: 7. Germline lookup yields CDR1 SGHRS and CDR2 YFSETQ. This CDR3 spans 16 amino acids. CDR3 DNA: TGCGCCAGCAGCTTTCTGACTAGCGGGAGTTTTGATACGCAGTATTTT. This gives the protein CASSFLTSGSFDTQYF.

This clonotype was detected many times. The CDR3, as DNA: TGTGCCAGCAGCATAGACAGAGGACAAGAGACCCAGTACTTC. This translates into CASSIDRGQETQYF. The gene calls are TRBV19 and TRBJ2-5; TRBD1 is a possible D gene (5 bases). The CDR3 has 14 amino acids. V lost 9 bases and J 2 bases, leaving 16 bases between the germline ends. Germline CDR1 LNHDA, CDR2 SQIVND (reference sequence). Variable domain in full (rest from reference TRBV19 and TRBJ2-5): DGGITQSPKYLFRKEGQNVTLSCEQNLNHDAMYWYRQDPGQGLRLIYYSQIVNDFQKGDIAEGYSVSREKKESFPLTVTSAQKNPTAFYLCASSIDRGQETQYFGPGTRLLVL.

The CDR3 region is CASSLGAAGSTEAFF. In DNA, the CDR3 is TGTGCCAGCAGTTTAGGGGCAGCGGGCAGCACTGAAGCTTTCTTT. The chain joins TRBV28 to TRBJ1-1; possibly TRBD1 for D (5 bases). V lost 2 bases and J 4 bases, leaving 14 bases between the germline ends. Germline CDR1 and CDR2: MDHEN and SYDVKM. The CDR3 extends over 15 amino acids.

The sample holds a few counts of this clonotype. The V gene is TRBV20-1, the J gene TRBJ2-7; 11 nucleotides agree with TRBD2. Germline V gene data show CDR1 as DFQATT and CDR2 as SNEGSKA (reference sequence). With 6 bases clipped from V and 6 bases from J, the junction kept 7 bases outside the gene matches. CDR3 size: 13 residues. CDR3 coding DNA: TGCAGTGCAGCGGGACTAGCGGCCCGCGAGCAGTACGTC. Its protein is CSAAGLAAREQYV.

V usage is TRBV27 and J usage is TRBJ2-4, with D perhaps being TRBD1 or TRBD2 (5 bases each). V lost 4 bases and J lost 0, with 13 bases in between. Per the germline V gene, CDR1 is MNHEY and CDR2 is SMNVEV (reference sequence). The CDR3 consists of 16 residues. For the CDR3, the DNA is TGTGCCAGCAGTTCGGCCTGGGGGTTAGCCAAAAACATTCAGTACTTC. It yields the protein CASSSAWGLAKNIQYF.

This clonotype was counted ten times or more. V gene TRBV7-2 combines with J gene TRBJ2-1; D is unclear. Trimming cost V 1 base and J 6 bases, with 10 bases left between them. Germline-derived CDR1 and CDR2 are SGHTA and FQGNSA. The CDR3 is 14 residues long. CDR3 region: CASSLGSYTNEQFF. In DNA form, the CDR3 reads TGTGCCAGCAGCTTAGGGTCCTACACCAATGAGCAGTTCTTC.

This clonotype was seen ten or more times. CDR3 region: CASSLIRGGYNEQFF. CDR3 DNA sequence: TGTGCCAGCAGTTTAATACGGGGGGGCTACAATGAGCAGTTCTTC. This chain uses TRBV12-3 or TRBV12-4 with TRBJ2-1; 8 nucleotides match TRBD2. The CDR3 covers 15 residues. After removal of 2 bases from V and 3 bases from J, the junction contained 3 bases not matched to a gene.

Details on this clonotype: One end of the junction does not line up with germline, which may come from a read error. The rearrangement links TRBV12-3 or TRBV12-4 to TRBJ1-2; TRBD1 agrees at 8 bases. This CDR3 spans 16 amino acids. The CDR3 sequence is CVSSFKGQGPLYGYTF. CDR3 sequence (DNA): TGTGTCAGCAGTTTTAAAGGACAGGGCCCCTTGTATGGCTACACCTTC.

This clonotype has ten or more counts. The chain carries TRBV12-3 or TRBV12-4 and TRBJ2-3, with 10 bases identical to TRBD2. V lost 5 bases and J lost 5; bases outside the gene matches: 7. The CDR3 length is 15 residues. The CDR3 sequence is CASSPSGRAIDTQYF. The CDR3, as DNA: TGTGCCAGCAGTCCGAGCGGGAGGGCCATAGATACGCAGTATTTT.

J is TRBJ2-7 and V is TRBV5-8; no clear D. V was shortened by 4 bases and J by 6 bases, with 14 bases between the two germline ends. Per germline, CDR1 SGHTS and CDR2 YDEGEE. The length of the CDR3 is 13 residues. The CDR3 loop is CASSTGLLCEQYF. CDR3 DNA: TGTGCCAGCAGCACCGGGCTCCTCTGCGAGCAGTACTTC.

This sequence joins TRBV28 and TRBJ2-3; 7 bases align to TRBD1. This CDR3 spans 14 amino acids. The trim removed 4 bases at V and 2 bases at J, leaving 3 bases unmatched. Germline lookup yields CDR1 MDHEN and CDR2 SYDVKM. CDR3: CASSWGQLTDTQYF. Written as DNA, the CDR3 is TGTGCCAGCAGTTGGGGACAGCTCACAGATACGCAGTATTTT. The variable domain in full, with the rest retrieved from reference TRBV28 and TRBJ2-3, is DVKVTQSSRYLVKRTGEKVFLECVQDMDHENMFWYRQDPGLGLRLIYFSYDVKMKEKGDIPEGYSVSREKKERFSLILESASTNQTSMYLCASSWGQLTDTQYFGPGTRLTVL.

This clonotype came up a few times. The chain carries TRBV20-1 and TRBJ2-3; D is undetermined. The germline gives CDR1 DFQATT, CDR2 SNEGSKA (reference sequence). V lost 4 bases, J lost 0 bases, and 8 bases lay in between. The length of the CDR3 is 13 residues. The CDR3 nucleotides read TGCAGTGCTACCCTATCTAGCACAGATACGCAGTATTTT. Encoded protein: CSATLSSTDTQYF.

This clonotype appeared a few times. The chain uses TRBV20-1 and TRBJ2-4; a possible D gene is TRBD2 (6 bases). CDR3 length: 16 residues. V was shortened by 4 bases and J by 0 bases, with 16 bases between the two germline ends. Germline CDR1 DFQATT, CDR2 SNEGSKA (reference sequence). CDR3 sequence: CSAKAPLGGAKNIQYF. CDR3 DNA: TGCAGTGCTAAGGCCCCTTTGGGAGGAGCCAAAAACATTCAGTACTTC.

The chain has TRBV2 and TRBJ2-2; tentative D call: TRBD1 (5 bases). Trimming removed 6 bases at V and 4 bases at J, with 9 bases between. This CDR3 has 13 residues. The V gene's germline CDR1 is SNHLY and CDR2 FYNNEI. The CDR3 DNA is TGTGCCAGCAGGGACATAACCACCGGGGAGCTGTTTTTT. Translated: CASRDITTGELFF.

The chain couples TRBV12-3 or TRBV12-4 to TRBJ2-2, with TRBD1 matching over 10 bases. The CDR3 spans 17 residues. V trimming: 6 bases; J trimming: 4 bases; junction bases outside the gene matches: 11. The CDR3 sequence is CASSPLRGTGATGELFF. The CDR3 DNA follows: TGTGCCAGCAGCCCGCTGCGCGGGACAGGGGCCACCGGGGAGCTGTTTTTT.

The chain couples TRBV15 to TRBJ2-6, with unresolved D. V was trimmed by 3 bases and J by 1 base, leaving 7 bases between them. There are 15 residues in the CDR3. The germline V gene encodes CDR1 LNHNV and CDR2 YYDKDF (reference sequence). The CDR3 DNA is TGTGCCACCAGCAGCGGGTTTTCTGGGGCCAACGTCCTGACTTTC. Protein: CATSSGFSGANVLTF.

The V gene is TRBV4-1, the J gene TRBJ2-1; D is unresolved. The CDR3 is made up of 15 amino acids. Germline V gives CDR1 MGHRA, CDR2 YSYEKL. V was pared by 4 bases and J by 6 bases, with 16 bases between. The chain's CDR3 is CASSPPNGDFNEQFF. The DNA of the CDR3 is TGCGCCAGCAGCCCTCCTAATGGCGACTTCAATGAGCAGTTCTTC.

The gene calls are TRBV11-2 and TRBJ2-3; a weak D match, TRBD2 (6 bases). Trimming left V 3 bases short and J 6 bases short, with 19 bases between. Germline CDR1 is SGHAT and CDR2 is FQNNGV. The CDR3 is 16 amino acids. As DNA, the CDR3 is TGTGCCAGCAGCTTTGGAGGGGCGGGGAAGACGGATACGCAGTATTTT. It is translated as CASSFGGAGKTDTQYF.

This clonotype turned up a few times. The V call is TRBV5-4, the J call TRBJ2-2, with 14 bases aligning to TRBD2. The V segment lost 2 bases and the J segment 5 bases; nucleotides outside the gene matches: 11. Germline CDR1 SGHNT, CDR2 YYREEE (reference sequence). The CDR3 has 19 amino acids. CDR3 sequence reads: CASSLLAGTSGSGTGELFF. The CDR3 region has the DNA TGTGCCAGCAGCTTATTAGCCGGGACTAGCGGGAGTGGGACCGGGGAGCTGTTTTTT.

The CDR3 loop is CASSRSAGNYNEQFF. The CDR3 DNA reads as TGTGCCAGCAGCCGCTCGGCGGGAAACTACAATGAGCAGTTCTTC. The rearrangement joins TRBV7-9 to TRBJ2-1, with a tentative D call TRBD2 (6 bases). V lost 5 bases, J lost 3 bases, and 14 bases lay in between. CDR3 length: 15 residues. Germline CDR1 SEHNR, CDR2 FQNEAQ (reference sequence). Full variable domain (outside the CDR3, taken from reference TRBV7-9 and TRBJ2-1): DTGVSQNPRHKITKRGQNVTFRCDPISEHNRLYWYRQTLGQGPEFLTYFQNEAQLEKSRLLSDRFSAERPKGSFSTLEIQRTEQGDSAMYLCASSRSAGNYNEQFFGPGTRLTVL.

This clonotype was counted at least ten times. The genes are TRBV7-9 and TRBJ2-2, with D perhaps matching TRBD1 (5 bases). V was shortened by 4 bases and J by 6 bases, with 9 bases between the two germline ends. The CDR3 is 13 amino acids. Germline assignment: CDR1 SEHNR and CDR2 FQNEAQ (reference sequence). The CDR3 reads CASSSQGPGELFF. DNA of the CDR3: TGTGCCAGCAGCTCGCAGGGCCCCGGGGAGCTGTTTTTT. Full variable domain (missing parts from reference TRBV7-9 and TRBJ2-2): DTGVSQNPRHKITKRGQNVTFRCDPISEHNRLYWYRQTLGQGPEFLTYFQNEAQLEKSRLLSDRFSAERPKGSFSTLEIQRTEQGDSAMYLCASSSQGPGELFFGEGSRLTVL.

The rearrangement links TRBV10-3 to TRBJ2-1, with D perhaps TRBD1 (6 bases). The V gene's germline CDR1 is ENHRY and CDR2 SYGVKD. Trimming took off 6 bases at V and 1 base at J, with 13 bases between the two ends. The CDR3 has 15 residues. CDR3 DNA: TGTGCCATCAGCCGGGACAACTTATCCTACAATGAGCAGTTCTTC. Translating it yields CAISRDNLSYNEQFF.

This clonotype showed up many times. The chain has TRBV12-3 or TRBV12-4 and TRBJ1-5; possibly TRBD1 for D (5 bases). V lost 3 bases and J 0 bases, leaving 15 bases between the germline ends. This CDR3 is 17 amino acids long. The CDR3 sequence is CASSFSDSPYSNQPQHF. The CDR3, as DNA: TGTGCCAGCAGTTTCTCCGACAGTCCCTATAGCAATCAGCCCCAGCATTTT.

Ten or more counts support this clonotype. V gene TRBV5-1 combines with J gene TRBJ2-1, with 7 bases matching TRBD1. CDR1 SGHRS and CDR2 YFSETQ come from the germline V gene. The CDR3 is made up of 15 amino acids. V was clipped by 4 bases and J by 5 bases; unmatched bases: 9. The DNA of the CDR3 is TGCGCCAGCAGCCGCGAGGGGACAGCGAACAATGAGCAGTTCTTC. Translating gives CASSREGTANNEQFF.

The chain uses TRBV7-9 and TRBJ2-3; D remains ambiguous. The length of the CDR3 is 15 residues. Trimming shortened V by 0 bases and J by 5 bases, and 12 bases separated the two germline ends. Germline V gene data show CDR1 as SEHNR and CDR2 as FQNEAQ (reference sequence). The CDR3 sequence is CASSLASLRIDTQYF. DNA of the CDR3: TGTGCCAGCAGCTTAGCTAGCCTTCGAATAGATACGCAGTATTTT. The variable domain in full, completed from reference TRBV7-9 and TRBJ2-3, reads DTGVSQNPRHKITKRGQNVTFRCDPISEHNRLYWYRQTLGQGPEFLTYFQNEAQLEKSRLLSDRFSAERPKGSFSTLEIQRTEQGDSAMYLCASSLASLRIDTQYFGPGTRLTVL.

This clonotype showed up just a few times. V usage is TRBV29-1 and J usage is TRBJ2-5, with 9 nucleotides matching TRBD1. Trimming cost V 2 bases and J 4 bases; bases outside gene matches: 5. CDR1 is SQVTM, CDR2 ANQGSEA, per germline. This CDR3 region has 14 residues. CDR3 loop: CSVEPGTGLETQYF. The CDR3 nucleotides are TGCAGCGTTGAACCCGGGACAGGGCTAGAGACCCAGTACTTC.

Of note for this clonotype: A read error is possible here, since a much larger clone lies one base away. The rearrangement joins TRBV14 to TRBJ2-1; 8 nucleotides line up with TRBD2. This CDR3 has 14 amino acids. Germline loops: CDR1 SGHDN, CDR2 FVKESK. CDR3 amino acids: CASSQGLAPNERFF. The CDR3 region has the DNA TGTGCCAGCAGCCAAGGACTAGCGCCCAATGAGCGGTTCTTC.